This T cell receptor beta chain was identified in a study of T cells in localized non-small cell lung cancer. Study-level points and caveats: Only one tumor region was sequenced, so heterogeneity remains possible. Adjacent uninvolved lung tissue had the highest T cell clonality, exceeding tumor. Adjacent lung held a median around 58 of the top 100 tumor clones. Elevated blood T cell density was associated with longer overall survival.

Profiled with immunoSEQ multiplex PCR; TCRdb holds only in-frame clones, not every one. This table holds more than 25,000 clones, roughly nine tenths found once. A remark on this clone: Its matching antigen is unknown.

The sample was peripheral blood, taken before any cancer treatment. The sequence came from a woman aged 40-70 years with stage I lung adenocarcinoma.

CDR3 DNA: TGTGCCAGCAGAGCGGTGAAGAGGGTCGAATCAGGTCTAACCTACGAGCAGTACTTC. As protein: CASRAVKRVESGLTYEQYF. The chain recombines TRBV7-8 with TRBJ2-7, with D possibly TRBD2 on 5 matching bases. CDR1 and CDR2 from the germline V gene are SGHVS and FQNEAQ. The CDR3 covers 19 residues. V gave up 6 bases and J gave up 2 bases, with 29 bases separating them.